Following are 23 T cell receptor beta chains from one sample sequenced in a study of T cells in localized non-small cell lung cancer. Method: immunoSEQ multiplex PCR; TCRdb's copy keeps in-frame clones and lacks some. Of approximately 70,000 clones in the sample, 80% to 90% were seen once. The sample here was peripheral blood, taken before any cancer treatment. These receptors were taken from a male donor aged 60 or over with stage III squamous cell lung carcinoma.

This chain links TRBV9 with TRBJ2-4; TRBD1 aligns across 9 bases. CDR3 length: 15 residues. Germline values: CDR1 SGDLS, CDR2 YYNGEE. The junction had 3 bases not matched to a gene; V was cut back by 3 bases and J by 2 bases. CDR3 residues: CASSGGQGSKNIQYF. The CDR3 bases are TGTGCCAGCAGCGGGGGACAGGGTTCCAAAAACATTCAGTACTTC.

On this clone: The junction differs from germline at one of its ends, possibly a read error. The rearrangement uses TRBV11-2 and TRBJ2-5, with 15 bases matching TRBD2. CDR1 SGHAT and CDR2 FQNNGV come from the germline V gene. The CDR3 has 17 residues. The CDR3 DNA reads TGTGCCAGCACCTTAGGGACTAGCGGGGGGAGGATGAAGACCCAGTACTTC. Protein sequence: CASTLGTSGGRMKTQYF.

V is TRBV28 and J is TRBJ2-3; 7 bases align to TRBD1. This CDR3 spans 17 amino acids. Germline assignment: CDR1 MDHEN and CDR2 SYDVKM. The J segment lost 2 bases and the V segment lost 3 bases, leaving 11 bases of the junction unmatched. The CDR3 coding sequence is TGTGCCAGCAGTTTGACACCTTCCGGGACAGCCACAGATACGCAGTATTTT. Translated: CASSLTPSGTATDTQYF.

This clone was recorded only once. The V call is TRBV7-6, the J call TRBJ1-2, with 7 positions matching TRBD1. Germline CDR1 is SGHVS and CDR2 is FNYEAQ. The CDR3 covers 14 residues. Trimming removed 5 bases from V and 5 bases from J; junction bases left unmatched: 8. CDR3 DNA sequence: TGTGCCAGCAGCATGAGGACAGGCGGGTATGGCTACACCTTC. Its translation: CASSMRTGGYGYTF.

DNA of the CDR3: TGTGCCAGTAGTTCCGTAAAGGCATCGGACAGGTTTAACTATGGCTACACCTTC. Protein product: CASSSVKASDRFNYGYTF. The chain recombines TRBV19 with TRBJ1-2; the match to TRBD1 covers 7 bases. CDR1 is LNHDA, CDR2 SQIVND, per germline (reference sequence). V shed 5 bases, J shed 1 base, and the junction held 16 bases outside the gene matches. This CDR3 is built from 18 residues.

CDR3 protein: CASSQGTGGAQYF. CDR3 nucleotides: TGCGCCAGCAGCCAGGGGACTGGAGGGGCCCAGTACTTC. The V call is TRBV4-3, the J call TRBJ2-5; possible D gene TRBD2, 6 bases. This CDR3 is built from 13 residues. V dropped 3 bases and J dropped 9 bases, with 14 bases sitting between them. In germline, CDR1 is LGHNA, CDR2 YSLEER.

The chain carries TRBV11-2 and TRBJ1-6, with 8 bases fitting TRBD1. V lost 3 bases to trimming and J lost 7 bases; unmatched junction nucleotides: 5. This CDR3 spans 15 amino acids. Germline V gene sequence: CDR1 SGHAT, CDR2 FQNNGV. The CDR3 DNA reads TGTGCCAGCAGCTTTCAGGGGGCGGAAAATTCACCCCTCCACTTT. Protein sequence: CASSFQGAENSPLHF.

This clone appeared once. The chain is built from TRBV19 and TRBJ1-5; TRBD1 aligns across 10 bases. The CDR3 spans 14 residues. V shed 7 bases and J 7 bases; nucleotides not matched to a gene: 7. Germline CDR1 LNHDA, CDR2 SQIVND (reference sequence). CDR3 DNA sequence: TGTGCCAGTATGACAGGGGGCGCGGGGCAGCCCCAGCATTTT. Translation: CASMTGGAGQPQHF.

The gene calls are TRBV4-1 and TRBJ1-6; D unclear. V was trimmed by 2 bases and J by 7 bases, leaving 6 bases between them. The CDR3 runs to 13 residues. The germline CDR1 and CDR2 sequences are MGHRA and YSYEKL. This CDR3 reads CASSQLLNSPLHF. The DNA of the CDR3 is TGCGCCAGCAGCCAACTATTAAATTCACCCCTCCACTTT.

The gene calls are TRBV6-6 and TRBJ1-5; 8 bases match TRBD1. This CDR3 has 13 residues. The ends lost 10 bases at V and 5 bases at J; junction bases unmatched: 7. CDR1 MNHNY and CDR2 SVGAGI come from the germline V gene (reference sequence). CDR3 nucleotides: TGTGCCAACCGTGCAGGGGGCGATCAGCCCCAGCATTTT. It encodes CANRAGGDQPQHF.

The sample holds a few counts of this clone. V and J are TRBV7-9 and TRBJ1-2, with D unresolved. The germline V gene encodes CDR1 SEHNR and CDR2 FQNEAQ (reference sequence). V was cut by 2 bases and J by 7 bases, with 5 bases left in between. CDR3 size: 11 residues. The CDR3 DNA sequence: TGTGCCAGCAGCTTAAATGTTGGCTACACCTTC. Its protein is CASSLNVGYTF.

The V gene is TRBV4-2, the J gene TRBJ1-5; 7 nucleotides agree with TRBD1. V shed 4 bases and J 6 bases; nucleotides not matched to a gene: 3. Germline-derived CDR1 and CDR2 are LGHNA and YNFKEQ. CDR3 length: 13 amino acids. CDR3: CASSPGGIQPQHF. The CDR3 nucleotides read TGTGCCAGCAGCCCAGGGGGGATTCAGCCCCAGCATTTT.

J is TRBJ1-5 and V is TRBV15, with 8 positions matching TRBD1. V lost 3 bases and J lost 1; bases outside the gene matches: 5. This CDR3 comprises 16 residues. Germline V lookup: CDR1 LNHNV, CDR2 YYDKDF (reference sequence). The CDR3 protein is CATSSRTGMSNQPQHF. CDR3 DNA sequence: TGTGCCACCAGCAGTAGGACAGGGATGAGCAATCAGCCCCAGCATTTT.

V is TRBV14 and J is TRBJ2-3; D remains unclear. The CDR3 contains 14 residues. In germline, CDR1 is SGHDN, CDR2 FVKESK. V lost 3 bases, J lost 2 bases, and 9 bases lay in between. The CDR3 spells CASSHKTITDTQYF. For the CDR3, the DNA is TGTGCCAGCAGCCATAAAACGATCACAGATACGCAGTATTTT.

This rearrangement joins TRBV30 to TRBJ1-5, with no clear D. The CDR3 sequence is 14 residues long. The germline V and J ends were trimmed by 1 base and 6 bases, with 13 bases remaining between them. Germline V CDR1 and CDR2: GTSNPN, SVGIG (reference sequence). CDR3: CAWSGWGEGQPQHF. The CDR3 nucleotides are TGTGCCTGGAGTGGGTGGGGAGAAGGTCAGCCCCAGCATTTT.

This chain links TRBV7-8 with TRBJ1-3, with 12 bases that match TRBD1. J gave up 4 bases and V 1 base, and 8 bases lay outside the gene matches. Germline V lookup: CDR1 SGHVS, CDR2 FQNEAQ. This CDR3 spans 18 amino acids. The CDR3 is CASSLVGTGGARGNTIYF. The CDR3 region has the DNA TGTGCCAGCAGCTTAGTAGGGACAGGGGGCGCGCGGGGAAACACCATATATTTT.

This clone was counted only a few times. V usage is TRBV2 and J usage is TRBJ1-2; 9 nucleotides line up with TRBD1. Trimming cost V 7 bases and J 5 bases; bases outside gene matches: 5. CDR3 size: 13 residues. The germline V gene has CDR1 SNHLY and CDR2 FYNNEI. The DNA for the CDR3 is TGTGCCAGCATGGACAGGGGAGGGTATGGCTACACCTTC. Translated, it gives CASMDRGGYGYTF.

The genes are TRBV11-2 and TRBJ2-5, with D hard to call. Trimming took 2 bases from V and 2 from J, leaving 6 bases between them. The CDR3 loop spans 13 amino acids. In germline, CDR1 is SGHAT, CDR2 FQNNGV. CDR3 coding DNA: TGTGCCAGCAGCTTAAGTAAACAAGAGACCCAGTACTTC. It is translated as CASSLSKQETQYF.

V is TRBV10-3 and J is TRBJ1-2; D remains ambiguous. V was shortened by 6 bases and J by 4 bases, with 12 bases between the two germline ends. The CDR3 runs 13 residues. Germline CDR1 is ENHRY and CDR2 is SYGVKD. In DNA, the CDR3 is TGTGCCATCAGGCTACAGCGTTTCTATGGCTACACCTTC. Residues: CAIRLQRFYGYTF.

This rearrangement joins TRBV29-1 to TRBJ1-2; 9 bases are shared with TRBD1. J gave up 5 bases and V 3 bases, and 7 bases lay outside the gene matches. Germline lookup yields CDR1 SQVTM and CDR2 ANQGSEA. The CDR3 runs to 14 residues. CDR3 protein: CSVDVTGGGYGYTF. The CDR3 DNA follows: TGCAGCGTTGATGTTACAGGGGGCGGGTATGGCTACACCTTC.

CDR3 sequence reads: CASSLGTEYSNQPQHF. The DNA of the CDR3 is TGTGCCAGCAGCTTGGGGACGGAGTATAGCAATCAGCCCCAGCATTTT. The chain recombines TRBV5-6 with TRBJ1-5; D remains ambiguous. V was clipped by 0 bases and J by 0 bases, with 10 bases between them. The germline CDR1 and CDR2 sequences are SGHDT and YYEEEE. The CDR3 contains 16 residues. Filled out from reference TRBV5-6 and TRBJ1-5, the complete variable domain reads DAGVTQSPTHLIKTRGQQVTLRCSPKSGHDTVSWYQQALGQGPQFIFQYYEEEERQRGNFPDRFSGHQFPNYSSELNVNALLLGDSALYLCASSLGTEYSNQPQHFGDGTRLSIL.

Here the CDR3 DNA reads TGCGCCAGCAGCCAAGAGCGGGGGTACACAGATACGCAGTATTTT. Encoded protein: CASSQERGYTDTQYF. The genes are TRBV4-1 and TRBJ2-3, with TRBD2 identical over 7 bases. J gave up 2 bases and V 0 bases, and 2 bases lay outside the gene matches. Germline CDR1 and CDR2: MGHRA and YSYEKL. The CDR3 has 15 amino acids.

With regard to this clone: Other DNA sequences from this sample encode an identical CDR3 as well. This chain uses TRBV18 with TRBJ2-5; D gene ambiguous. Trimming cost V 4 bases and J 2 bases, with 2 bases left between them. The germline gives CDR1 KGHSH, CDR2 LQKENI. This CDR3 has 11 amino acids. The CDR3 DNA reads TGTGCCAGCTCACTACAAGAGACCCAGTACTTC. This gives the protein CASSLQETQYF.